One T cell receptor beta chain is described in this entry. Only in-frame clones appear in the TCRdb table, and some are missing; sequencing was by immunoSEQ multiplex PCR. This table holds about 79,000 clones, more than 85% found once. Looked up from germline, CDR1 is SGHNT and CDR2 is YENEEA. Trimming took 6 bases from V and 5 from J; bases not matched to a gene: 3. This CDR3 comprises 12 residues. The entry originates in a study of control samples from healthy donors and cancer patients. The sample was PBMCs. This receptor was taken from a woman between 40 and 50 years old with lung cancer. The rearrangement links TRBV11-3 to TRBJ1-1, with 7 bases that match TRBD1. The DNA of the CDR3 is TGTGCCAGCAGGCCGACAGGGACTGAAGCTTTCTTT. This sequence encodes CASRPTGTEAFF.